The sequence of this T cell receptor (beta chain) was determined in a study of blood T cell repertoires in COVID-19. V was clipped by 6 bases and J by 3 bases; unmatched bases: 9. Germline loops: CDR1 KGHSH, CDR2 LQKENI. This CDR3 spans 15 amino acids. This clone showed up just once. Recovery among Cohort 3 donors was established by two negative PCRs, clearance, or symptom resolution. The method was immunoSEQ multiplex PCR; TCRdb's version includes in-frame clones alone and lacks a portion of them. The top ten hold around 6.5% of the sample, which has more than 150,000 clones, about 90% seen once. Sequencing used PBMCs or T cells enriched from blood (not recorded which). The sequence came from a woman aged 50 to 65 who had recovered from COVID-19. V is TRBV18 and J is TRBJ2-3; 7 nucleotides match TRBD2. CDR3 residues: CASSRTGLGTDTQYF. The CDR3 DNA sequence: TGTGCCAGCTCGCGTACCGGACTAGGGACAGATACGCAGTATTTT.